These T cell receptor beta chains were read from a single sample in a study of PD-L1 blockade in urothelial cancer. This table comes from immunoSEQ multiplex PCR, and its TCRdb copy is limited to in-frame clones, with some not included. The sample records 30,000 to 40,000 clones, over 75% being singletons. The sequences come from PBMCs, collected around atezolizumab (anti-PD-L1) treatment. All receptors derive from a man in his 70s with urothelial cancer. Both conserved end residues are part of each CDR3. A D gene is named only where the DNA matches it firmly. Some rows have no size entry. The others give once, few or many, or a class for an expanded clone.

TRBD1 TRBJ1-2 NA TRBV30 CAWSVLGTVRGYTF TGTGCCTGGAGTGTACTCGGGACAGTAAGGGGCTACACCTTC
TRBD2 TRBJ2-7 NA TRBV5-1 CASSLIAGEGEQYF TGCGCCAGCAGCTTGATAGCGGGGGAAGGGGAGCAGTACTTC
TRBD1 TRBJ2-7 NA TRBV27 CASSPGGPYEQYF TGTGCCAGCAGTCCAGGGGGCCCCTACGAGCAGTACTTC
NA TRBJ1-6 NA TRBV5-1 CASSVGDSPLHF TGCGCCAGCAGCGTAGGGGATTCACCCCTCCACTTT
TRBD2 TRBJ2-7 NA TRBV19 CASSQMGGVYEQYF TGTGCCAGTAGTCAAATGGGGGGGGTCTACGAGCAGTACTTC
NA TRBJ1-2 few TRBV5-6 CASSFPPRKGYTF TGTGCCAGCAGCTTCCCGCCGAGGAAAGGCTACACCTTC
TRBD1 TRBJ1-5 NA TRBV28 CASRDRASNQPQHF TGTGCCAGCAGGGACAGGGCCAGCAATCAGCCCCAGCATTTT
TRBD1 TRBJ1-2 NA TRBV7-2 CASSLVAGDRNGYTF TGTGCCAGCAGCTTAGTGGCCGGGGACAGGAATGGCTACACCTTC
NA TRBJ1-2 once TRBV5-6 CASSLGQENYGYTF TGTGCCAGCAGCTTGGGACAGGAGAACTATGGCTACACCTTC
NA TRBJ2-2 NA TRBV5-4 CASSLGLRGNTGELFF TGTGCCAGCAGCTTGGGATTGCGGGGGAACACCGGGGAGCTGTTTTTT
NA TRBJ2-1 NA TRBV5-1 CASSLEVDSFNEQFF TGCGCCAGCAGCTTAGAGGTAGACAGCTTCAATGAGCAGTTCTTC
TRBD2 TRBJ2-1 NA TRBV5-8 CASTRRTGLAEPRRNEQFF TGTGCCAGCACCAGACGAACTGGACTAGCGGAGCCCCGCCGAAATGAGCAGTTCTTC
TRBD1 TRBJ2-7 NA TRBV23-1 CASSQWGQYHLHEQYF TGCGCCAGCAGTCAATGGGGACAGTACCATCTTCACGAGCAGTACTTC
TRBD2 TRBJ2-1 NA TRBV6-1 CASSPNSGGYNEQFF TGTGCCAGCAGTCCGAATAGCGGGGGATACAATGAGCAGTTCTTC
NA TRBJ1-3 once TRBV28 CASSLWGQGNTIYF TGTGCCAGCAGTTTATGGGGGCAGGGAAACACCATATATTTT
TRBD2 TRBJ2-2 NA TRBV2 CASSPLAGGGGELFF TGTGCCAGCAGTCCCCTAGCGGGGGGAGGCGGGGAGCTGTTTTTT
NA TRBJ2-7 once TRBV29-1 CSGEVGYEQYF TGCAGCGGAGAAGTTGGCTACGAGCAGTACTTC
NA TRBJ1-5 NA TRBV19 CASSVPGQPQHF TGTGCCAGTAGTGTCCCGGGGCAGCCCCAGCATTTT
NA TRBJ2-4 once TRBV6-5 CASRGHQGIQYF TGTGCCAGCAGGGGTCATCAGGGCATTCAGTACTTC
NA TRBJ2-2 NA TRBV4-2 CASSQEYGGGELFF TGTGCCAGCAGCCAAGAATACGGGGGCGGGGAGCTGTTTTTT
NA TRBJ2-1 NA TRBV5-1 CASSSGQGGSYNEQFF TGCGCCAGCAGCTCCGGACAGGGAGGGTCCTACAATGAGCAGTTCTTC
NA TRBJ1-4 NA TRBV28 CATTRYPNEKLFF TGTGCCACCACTCGATACCCTAATGAAAAACTGTTTTTT
NA TRBJ1-1 NA TRBV5-1 CASSPDGAENTEAFF TGCGCCAGCAGCCCTGATGGGGCGGAGAACACTGAAGCTTTCTTT
TRBD1 TRBJ1-1 NA TRBV29-1 CSVTGGGEGEAFF TGCAGCGTTACGGGAGGGGGCGAAGGTGAAGCTTTCTTT
NA TRBJ1-1 few TRBV7-9 CASSLRQENTEAFF TGTGCCAGCAGCTTAAGGCAGGAGAACACTGAAGCTTTCTTT
NA TRBJ1-5 once TRBV28 CASTLFSNQPQHF TGTGCCAGCACCTTATTTAGCAATCAGCCCCAGCATTTT
TRBD1 TRBJ1-1 NA TRBV19 CASSKRQGGTEAFF TGTGCCAGTAGTAAACGACAGGGAGGCACTGAAGCTTTCTTT
TRBD1 TRBJ1-5 NA TRBV18 CASSQGQGNQPQHF TGTGCCAGCTCACAGGGACAGGGCAATCAGCCCCAGCATTTT
NA TRBJ2-7 NA TRBV29-1 CSVESAYEQYF TGCAGCGTTGAGTCGGCCTACGAGCAGTACTTC
TRBD2 TRBJ2-1 NA TRBV9 CASSVGTSGHNEQFF TGTGCCAGCAGCGTAGGGACTAGCGGCCACAATGAGCAGTTCTTC
NA TRBJ2-7 NA TRBV6-5 CASSYKRTYEQYF TGTGCCAGCAGTTATAAAAGAACTTACGAGCAGTACTTC
NA TRBJ1-6 NA TRBV7-8 CASSPMTGAIFNSPLHF TGTGCCAGCAGCCCGATGACAGGCGCCATTTTTAATTCACCCCTCCACTTT
NA TRBJ2-5 once TRBV28 CASSHKTRVETQYF TGTGCCAGCAGTCATAAGACTAGGGTGGAGACCCAGTACTTC
TRBD2 TRBJ2-2 NA TRBV15 CATRGLADTGELFF TGTGCCACCAGGGGACTAGCGGACACCGGGGAGCTGTTTTTT
NA TRBJ2-7 NA TRBV5-1 CASSLEPGGLSYEQYF TGCGCCAGCAGCTTGGAGCCAGGGGGGTTGTCCTACGAGCAGTACTTC
TRBD1 TRBJ1-1 NA TRBV7-8 CASSVDRARENTEAFF TGTGCCAGCAGCGTAGACAGGGCGAGGGAAAACACTGAAGCTTTCTTT
NA TRBJ2-7 NA TRBV7-3 CASSLTRSYEQYF TGTGCCAGCAGCTTAACCCGGTCCTACGAGCAGTACTTC
NA TRBJ1-2 NA TRBV7-2 CASSPTGSYGYTF TGTGCCAGCAGCCCTACAGGATCCTATGGCTACACCTTC
NA TRBJ1-5 NA TRBV19 CASSIGRAGVGNQPQHF TGTGCCAGTAGTATAGGCCGTGCGGGGGTCGGCAATCAGCCCCAGCATTTT
NA TRBJ2-3 once TRBV29-1 CIPCRTVATDTQYF TGCATCCCTTGTCGCACGGTTGCCACAGATACGCAGTATTTT
NA TRBJ2-1 NA TRBV5-1 CASSFGQLYNEQFF TGCGCCAGCAGCTTCGGACAGTTGTACAATGAGCAGTTCTTC
TRBD2 TRBJ2-1 NA TRBV12-5 CASGLTSGLYNEQFF TGTGCTAGTGGTTTGACTAGCGGGTTATACAATGAGCAGTTCTTC
TRBD2 TRBJ2-3 NA TRBV28 CASALAGDGDTQYF TGTGCCAGCGCACTAGCGGGAGATGGAGATACGCAGTATTTT
NA TRBJ2-7 NA TRBV5-5 CASSLGSSPAYEQYF TGTGCCAGCAGCTTGGGGTCTAGTCCGGCCTACGAGCAGTACTTC
TRBD1 TRBJ1-6 NA TRBV18 CASSPKRQGYGDYNSPLHF TGTGCCAGCTCACCCAAAAGACAGGGGTATGGGGACTATAATTCACCCCTCCACTTT
NA TRBJ2-3 NA TRBV4-3 CASSQGAITDTQYF TGCGCCAGCAGCCAAGGGGCTATCACAGATACGCAGTATTTT
NA TRBJ1-1 NA TRBV5-6 CASSVRDTLYRVF TGTGCCAGCAGCGTACGGGACACCCTTTATCGAGTCTTT
TRBD2 TRBJ2-1 NA TRBV30 CAWTFSGGAGEQFF TGTGCCTGGACATTTAGCGGGGGGGCGGGTGAGCAGTTCTTC
TRBD1 TRBJ2-5 NA TRBV5-6 CASSSTGQATPQETQYF TGTGCCAGCAGCTCGACTGGACAGGCAACCCCTCAAGAGACCCAGTACTTC
NA TRBJ2-5 NA TRBV5-1 CASSLQGRGETQYF TGCGCCAGCAGCTTGCAGGGGAGGGGGGAGACCCAGTACTTC
TRBD1 TRBJ1-5 NA TRBV7-2 CASSQTGGANQPQHF TGTGCCAGCAGCCAGACAGGGGGCGCAAATCAGCCCCAGCATTTT
TRBD1 TRBJ1-6 NA TRBV30 CACRQGGGSPLHF TGTGCCTGTCGACAGGGGGGCGGTTCACCCCTCCACTTT
TRBD1 TRBJ2-2 NA TRBV6-1 CASSRDSLNTGELFF TGTGCCAGCAGTCGGGACAGTCTAAACACCGGGGAGCTGTTTTTT
NA TRBJ2-1 NA TRBV7-9 CASSLALGGRNEQFF TGTGCCAGCAGCTTAGCGCTGGGGGGGCGCAATGAGCAGTTCTTC
TRBD1 TRBJ2-7 NA TRBV5-1 CASTTGGGYEQYF TGCGCCAGTACGACAGGGGGCGGATACGAGCAGTACTTC
TRBD1 TRBJ1-1 NA TRBV27 CASSLFSGTGGTEAFF TGTGCCAGCAGTTTATTTTCCGGGACAGGGGGAACTGAAGCTTTCTTT
NA TRBJ1-4 few TRBV2 CASKTQGTENEKLFF TGTGCCAGCAAAACCCAGGGGACCGAAAATGAAAAACTGTTTTTT
NA TRBJ2-1 NA TRBV5-1 CASSLAQGLGYEQFF TGCGCCAGCAGCTTGGCCCAGGGGCTAGGATATGAGCAGTTCTTC